The 30 T cell receptor beta chains below come from one sample, sequenced in a study of T cell responses to AZD1222 COVID-19 vaccine. Libraries were prepared by immunoSEQ multiplex PCR; TCRdb keeps only in-frame clonotypes and omits some of them. The sample yields over 95,000 clones, around nine tenths seen once. The source material was peripheral blood, sampled 28 days after the second AZD1222 dose. The receptors were gathered from an adult who received the AZD1222 COVID-19 vaccine.

The chain links TRBV29-1 to TRBJ2-4; 10 bases agree with TRBD2. The V gene's germline CDR1 is SQVTM and CDR2 ANQGSEA. After removal of 7 bases from V and 2 bases from J, the junction contained 20 bases not matched to a gene. This CDR3 is 19 amino acids long. CDR3: CSAWAGGMSSGSTKNIQYF. CDR3 nucleotide sequence: TGCAGCGCGTGGGCTGGGGGGATGTCTAGCGGGAGTACCAAAAACATTCAGTACTTC.

V and J are TRBV4-2 and TRBJ2-7; 10 bases are shared with TRBD2. Germline CDR1 reads LGHNA; CDR2 reads YNFKEQ. V lost 0 bases and J lost 5; bases outside the gene matches: 4. The CDR3 has 15 amino acids. CDR3: CASSQEAGGPNEQYF. The CDR3 bases are TGTGCCAGCAGCCAAGAAGCGGGAGGGCCAAACGAGCAGTACTTC.

V usage is TRBV11-2 and J usage is TRBJ1-6; no firm D call. CDR1 and CDR2 from the germline V gene are SGHAT and FQNNGV. The CDR3 length is 15 residues. Trimming removed 6 bases at V and 6 bases at J, with 15 bases between. As DNA, the CDR3 is TGTGCCAGCAGTATTCAACGTAGGATTAATTCACCCCTCCACTTT. Its protein product is CASSIQRRINSPLHF. Full variable domain (rest looked up from reference TRBV11-2 and TRBJ1-6): EAGVAQSPRYKIIEKRQSVAFWCNPISGHATLYWYQQILGQGPKLLIQFQNNGVVDDSQLPKDRFSAERLKGVDSTLKIQPAKLEDSAVYLCASSIQRRINSPLHFGNGTRLTVT.

This clone was observed a single time. The chain recombines TRBV7-3 with TRBJ2-1; 7 positions match TRBD2. Germline V gene lookup returns CDR1 SGHTA and CDR2 FQGTGA. Trimming removed 1 base from V and 0 bases from J; junction bases left unmatched: 24. This CDR3 spans 23 amino acids. The CDR3 spells CASSLIAGVWKRGLFCSYNEQFF. For the CDR3, the DNA is TGTGCCAGCAGCTTAATTGCGGGAGTATGGAAGCGAGGCTTGTTTTGCTCCTACAATGAGCAGTTCTTC.

The gene calls are TRBV2 and TRBJ1-4, with D perhaps TRBD1 (6 bases). From germline, CDR1 is SNHLY and CDR2 FYNNEI. This CDR3 has 14 amino acids. Trimming stripped 8 bases from V and 6 bases from J, with 16 bases between. CDR3 bases: TGTGCCAGCGAATACAGGGTTGAGGATGAAAAACTGTTTTTT. This gives the protein CASEYRVEDEKLFF.

V gene TRBV4-1 combines with J gene TRBJ2-1; D is ambiguous. The germline V and J ends were trimmed by 0 bases and 0 bases, with 15 bases remaining between them. Germline loops: CDR1 MGHRA, CDR2 YSYEKL. The CDR3 runs 18 residues. The DNA of the CDR3 is TGCGCCAGCAGCCAAGACCCCTGGGCCCAGCGCTCCTACAATGAGCAGTTCTTC. Translated: CASSQDPWAQRSYNEQFF.

The chain employs TRBV30 and TRBJ2-7; D remains ambiguous. CDR3 length equals 13 residues. Germline CDR1 reads GTSNPN; CDR2 reads SVGIG (reference sequence). Trimming shortened V by 0 bases and J by 1 base, and 7 bases separated the two germline ends. The CDR3 loop reads CAWSVGSSYEQYF. In nucleotides, the CDR3 is TGTGCCTGGAGTGTGGGAAGTTCCTACGAGCAGTACTTC.

The V and J genes are TRBV4-1 and TRBJ2-1; the D gene is possibly TRBD1 (6 bases). Per germline, CDR1 MGHRA and CDR2 YSYEKL. V was cut by 3 bases and J by 5 bases, with 17 bases left in between. The CDR3 sequence is 16 residues long. Here the CDR3 DNA reads TGCGCCAGCAGCCACCTGGCGAGGGGGAGAAACAATGAGCAGTTCTTC. It encodes CASSHLARGRNNEQFF.

The chain employs TRBV30 and TRBJ2-1; D not certain. The V gene lost 0 bases and the J gene lost 0 bases, with 9 bases spanning the gap. The germline V gene encodes CDR1 GTSNPN and CDR2 SVGIG (reference sequence). This CDR3 contains 15 residues. CDR3 nucleotide sequence: TGTGCCTGGAGTGTACTCGGCGGCTCCTACAATGAGCAGTTCTTC. Translating gives CAWSVLGGSYNEQFF. Combining the CDR3 with reference TRBV30 and TRBJ2-1 gives the whole variable domain SQTIHQWPATLVQPVGSPLSLECTVEGTSNPNLYWYRQAAGRGLQLLFYSVGIGQISSEVPQNLSASRPQDRQFILSSKKLLLSDSGFYLCAWSVLGGSYNEQFFGPGTRLTVL.

The CDR3 protein is CASSPPTAAGGENEQFF. CDR3 in DNA: TGTGCCAGCTCACCACCAACTGCGGCAGGGGGGGAAAATGAGCAGTTCTTC. The chain joins TRBV18 to TRBJ2-1; either TRBD1 or TRBD2 may supply D (7 bases each). The CDR3 is 17 amino acids. V lost 0 bases and J 7 bases, leaving 19 bases between the germline ends. Germline V gene sequence: CDR1 KGHSH, CDR2 LQKENI.

In this sample, this clone turned up a few times. The J gene is TRBJ1-1, the V gene TRBV11-3, with D possibly being TRBD1 (5 bases). The CDR3 spans 13 residues. Trimming removed 1 base from V and 3 bases from J, with 6 bases in between. Germline CDR1 and CDR2: SGHNT and YENEEA. Here the CDR3 DNA reads TGTGCCAGCAGCTTAGGGGGGGACACTGAAGCTTTCTTT. Translating gives CASSLGGDTEAFF.

The chain uses TRBV6-5 and TRBJ2-7; D gene unclear. CDR3 length: 12 residues. Germline CDR1 MNHEY, CDR2 SVGAGI. Trimming removed 2 bases from V and 4 bases from J, with 6 bases in between. The DNA of the CDR3 is TGTGCCAGCAGTTACGGCAATTACGAGCAGTACTTC. It codes for CASSYGNYEQYF.

The V call is TRBV11-2, the J call TRBJ1-1, with TRBD1 matching over 7 bases. The ends lost 1 base at V and 5 bases at J; junction bases unmatched: 4. From germline, CDR1 is SGHAT and CDR2 FQNNGV. The CDR3 has 14 residues. For the CDR3, the DNA is TGTGCCAGCAGCTTAGCCCCGACAGGGACTGAAGCTTTCTTT. The encoded protein is CASSLAPTGTEAFF.

V usage is TRBV4-1 and J usage is TRBJ2-5, with 9 nucleotides matching TRBD2. CDR1 and CDR2 (germline): MGHRA, YSYEKL. V dropped 3 bases and J dropped 3; count of bases not matched to a gene: 8. CDR3 length: 16 residues. The CDR3 sequence: CASSHPRASGKETQYF. Here the CDR3 DNA reads TGCGCCAGCAGCCACCCCCGAGCTAGCGGGAAAGAGACCCAGTACTTC.

The gene calls are TRBV7-9 and TRBJ1-1; D ambiguous. CDR3 size: 15 residues. Germline CDR1 SEHNR, CDR2 FQNEAQ (reference sequence). Trimming took off 0 bases at V and 3 bases at J, with 11 bases between the two ends. The CDR3 protein is CASSLAGRTHTEAFF. CDR3 sequence (DNA): TGTGCCAGCAGCTTAGCGGGCCGGACTCACACTGAAGCTTTCTTT.

V usage is TRBV19 and J usage is TRBJ1-5; 7 bases agree with TRBD1. This CDR3 region has 15 residues. Germline V gene sequence: CDR1 LNHDA, CDR2 SQIVND (reference sequence). V gave up 4 bases and J gave up 4 bases; unmatched junction bases: 7. As DNA, the CDR3 is TGTGCCAGTAGTAGTATTGGGACAGCTAATCAGCCCCAGCATTTT. Translated, it gives CASSSIGTANQPQHF.

This clone was seen only a few times. The chain combines TRBV19 with TRBJ2-7, with a weak D call TRBD2 (6 bases). This CDR3 comprises 14 residues. Trimming left V 5 bases short and J 3 bases short, with 14 bases between. Germline values: CDR1 LNHDA, CDR2 SQIVND (reference sequence). CDR3 protein: CASSEQAGLYEQYF. CDR3 in DNA: TGTGCCAGTAGTGAACAGGCGGGGCTCTACGAGCAGTACTTC.

This CDR3 reads CASSRTGGNEKLFF. The CDR3 nucleotides are TGCGCCAGCAGCCGGACAGGGGGTAATGAAAAACTGTTTTTT. V gene TRBV5-1 combines with J gene TRBJ1-4; 10 bases match TRBD1. Germline CDR1 SGHRS, CDR2 YFSETQ. Trimming at V came to 4 bases and at J to 4 bases, leaving 1 base not matched to a gene. This CDR3 spans 14 amino acids. Drawing the rest from reference TRBV5-1 and TRBJ1-4, the complete variable domain is KAGVTQTPRYLIKTRGQQVTLSCSPISGHRSVSWYQQTPGQGLQFLFEYFSETQRNKGNFPGRFSGRQFSNSRSEMNVSTLELGDSALYLCASSRTGGNEKLFFGSGTQLSVL.

The chain uses TRBV4-1 and TRBJ1-2; D is undetermined. Trimming pared 1 base from V and 8 bases from J, leaving 11 bases between. The CDR3 is made up of 13 amino acids. The germline V gene encodes CDR1 MGHRA and CDR2 YSYEKL. CDR3 sequence reads: CASSQVFSTGYTF. CDR3 bases: TGCGCCAGCAGCCAAGTTTTCAGCACCGGCTACACCTTC.

The V call is TRBV6-5, the J call TRBJ2-5; 7 nucleotides agree with TRBD1. The germline gives CDR1 MNHEY, CDR2 SVGAGI. The CDR3 loop spans 13 amino acids. V dropped 6 bases and J dropped 3; count of bases not matched to a gene: 4. CDR3 sequence reads: CASSVDREETQYF. Here the CDR3 DNA reads TGTGCCAGCAGCGTCGACAGGGAAGAGACCCAGTACTTC.

The V and J genes are TRBV5-8 and TRBJ1-5; 7 bases line up with TRBD1. The germline gives CDR1 SGHTS, CDR2 YDEGEE. CDR3 length: 15 amino acids. Trimming removed 5 bases from V and 4 bases from J; junction bases left unmatched: 9. The CDR3 nucleotides are TGTGCCAGCAGTACTGGGACAGCTGGTAATCAGCCCCAGCATTTT. This sequence encodes CASSTGTAGNQPQHF.

The V and J genes are TRBV2 and TRBJ2-7; 9 bases agree with TRBD2. CDR1 SNHLY and CDR2 FYNNEI come from the germline V gene. The junction had 6 bases not matched to a gene; V was cut back by 6 bases and J by 3 bases. This CDR3 comprises 14 residues. The CDR3 nucleotides read TGTGCCAGCAGGGCCGGGACTAGCATCTACGAGCAGTACTTC. It is translated as CASRAGTSIYEQYF.

This chain connects TRBV10-3 to TRBJ1-3, with 7 bases matching TRBD1. V was clipped by 5 bases and J by 6 bases; unmatched bases: 10. The CDR3 covers 15 residues. Per the germline V gene, CDR1 is ENHRY and CDR2 is SYGVKD. CDR3 nucleotides: TGTGCCATCAGTTACGGACAGGAGGCTGCAAACACCATATATTTT. It specifies CAISYGQEAANTIYF.

V is TRBV6-2 or TRBV6-3 and J is TRBJ2-7; 8 bases line up with TRBD2. CDR3 length equals 17 residues. Germline V gene sequence: CDR1 MNHEY, CDR2 SVGEGT. J lost 6 bases, V lost 5 bases, and 18 bases had no gene match. CDR3 nucleotides: TGTGCCAGCAGTACACGCCCTGCTAGCGGGCAGAGCATCGAGCAGTACTTC. This codes for CASSTRPASGQSIEQYF.

J is TRBJ1-2 and V is TRBV6-1, with TRBD1 as a possible D gene (5 bases). V gave up 4 bases and J gave up 6 bases, with 21 bases separating them. The CDR3 runs to 16 residues. CDR1 MNHNS and CDR2 SASEGT come from the germline V gene. CDR3 bases: TGTGCCAGCAGTGGAAAAAACCGAGGGGAGGTTAATGGCTACACCTTC. It yields the protein CASSGKNRGEVNGYTF.

The chain links TRBV7-9 to TRBJ2-3, with TRBD2 matching over 12 bases. CDR3 size: 16 residues. Germline lookup yields CDR1 SEHNR and CDR2 FQNEAQ (reference sequence). The J segment lost 9 bases and the V segment lost 5 bases, leaving 12 bases of the junction unmatched. CDR3 protein: CASSASSGRAWGTQYF. Here the CDR3 DNA reads TGTGCCAGCAGCGCCTCTAGCGGGAGGGCCTGGGGCACGCAGTATTTT.

The rearrangement joins TRBV9 to TRBJ1-6, with D hard to call. The germline V and J ends were trimmed by 0 bases and 10 bases, with 11 bases remaining between them. This CDR3 has 14 residues. The germline gives CDR1 SGDLS, CDR2 YYNGEE. The CDR3 protein is CASSVDEVASPLHF. The CDR3 nucleotides read TGTGCCAGCAGCGTAGATGAGGTCGCCTCACCCCTCCACTTT.

The table lists this clone with a count of one. This chain joins TRBV18 and TRBJ1-4; D remains unclear. The CDR3 totals 16 residues. Per the germline V gene, CDR1 is KGHSH and CDR2 is LQKENI. V shed 2 bases and J shed 2 bases, with 12 bases lying between them. The CDR3 DNA is TGTGCCAGCTCACCAAGTATAGTAACGACTAATGAAAAACTGTTTTTT. It translates to CASSPSIVTTNEKLFF.

This clone has just one count. The rearrangement uses TRBV7-7 and TRBJ2-7, with D possibly TRBD1 on 5 matching bases. V dropped 2 bases and J dropped 0 bases, with 11 bases sitting between them. The CDR3 consists of 15 residues. CDR1 is SSHAT and CDR2 is FNYEAQ in the germline V gene (reference sequence). Here the CDR3 DNA reads TGTGCCAGCAGCTTAAGCGCGACAGACTCCTACGAGCAGTACTTC. This gives the protein CASSLSATDSYEQYF.

This chain connects TRBV6-5 to TRBJ1-1; TRBD1 might be the D (6 bases). Germline CDR1 and CDR2: MNHEY and SVGAGI. V lost 2 bases to trimming and J lost 3 bases, with 16 bases between them. This CDR3 region has 16 residues. The CDR3 loop is CASSYGGGAADTEAFF. CDR3 coding DNA: TGTGCCAGCAGTTACGGAGGGGGGGCGGCGGACACTGAAGCTTTCTTT.